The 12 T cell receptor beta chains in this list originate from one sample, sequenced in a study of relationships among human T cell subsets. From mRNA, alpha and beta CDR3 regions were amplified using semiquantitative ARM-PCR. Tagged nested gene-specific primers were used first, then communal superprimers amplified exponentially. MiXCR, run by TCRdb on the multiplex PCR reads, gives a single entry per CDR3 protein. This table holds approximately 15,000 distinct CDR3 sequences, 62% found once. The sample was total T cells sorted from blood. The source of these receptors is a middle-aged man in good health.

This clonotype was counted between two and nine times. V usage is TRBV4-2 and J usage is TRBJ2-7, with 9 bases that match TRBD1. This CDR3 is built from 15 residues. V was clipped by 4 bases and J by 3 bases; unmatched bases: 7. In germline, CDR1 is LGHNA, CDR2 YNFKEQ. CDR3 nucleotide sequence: TGTGCCAGCAGCCTGACCGGGACAGGGATCTACGAGCAGTACTTC. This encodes CASSLTGTGIYEQYF.

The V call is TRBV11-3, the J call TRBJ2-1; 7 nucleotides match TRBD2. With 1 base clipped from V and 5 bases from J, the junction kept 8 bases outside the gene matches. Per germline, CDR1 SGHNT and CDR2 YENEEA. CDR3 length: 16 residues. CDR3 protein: CASSLGDGDYDNEQFF. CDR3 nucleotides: TGTGCCAGCAGCTTAGGTGATGGGGACTATGACAATGAGCAGTTCTTC.

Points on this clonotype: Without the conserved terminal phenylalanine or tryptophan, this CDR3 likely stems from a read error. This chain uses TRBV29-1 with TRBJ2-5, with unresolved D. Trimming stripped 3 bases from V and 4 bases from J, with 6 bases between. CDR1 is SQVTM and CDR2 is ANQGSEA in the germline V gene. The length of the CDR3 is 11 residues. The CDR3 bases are TGCAGCGTTGATTTAGGAGAGACCCAGTACCTC. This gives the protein CSVDLGETQYL.

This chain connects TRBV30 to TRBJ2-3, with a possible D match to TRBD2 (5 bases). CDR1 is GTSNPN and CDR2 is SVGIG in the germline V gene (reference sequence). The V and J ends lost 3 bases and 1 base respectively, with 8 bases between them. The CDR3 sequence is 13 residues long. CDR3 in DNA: TGTGCCTGGAGAATTAGCGGCACAGATACGCAGTATTTT. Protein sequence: CAWRISGTDTQYF.

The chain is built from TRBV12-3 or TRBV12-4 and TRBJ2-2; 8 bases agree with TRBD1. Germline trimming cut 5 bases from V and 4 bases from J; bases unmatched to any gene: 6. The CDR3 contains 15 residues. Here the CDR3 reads CASSPRGLGTGELFF. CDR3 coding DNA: TGTGCCAGCAGTCCCAGGGGGCTCGGCACCGGGGAGCTGTTTTTT.

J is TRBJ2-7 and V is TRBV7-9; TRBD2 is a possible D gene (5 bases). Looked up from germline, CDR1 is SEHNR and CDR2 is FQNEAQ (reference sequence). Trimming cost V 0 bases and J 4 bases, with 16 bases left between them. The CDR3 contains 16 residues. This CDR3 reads CASSLAWGDGWYEQYF. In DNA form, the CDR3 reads TGTGCCAGCAGCTTAGCGTGGGGAGACGGTTGGTACGAGCAGTACTTC.

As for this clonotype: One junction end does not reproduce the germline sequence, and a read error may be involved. DNA of the CDR3: TGTGTCAGCAGTAAGACTAGGAGTGACTGGATATACAATGAGCAGTTCTTC. It codes for CVSSKTRSDWIYNEQFF. The chain joins TRBV11-1 to TRBJ2-1; D perhaps matches TRBD2 (6 bases). Germline lookup yields CDR1 SGHAT and CDR2 FQDESV (reference sequence). This CDR3 contains 17 residues.

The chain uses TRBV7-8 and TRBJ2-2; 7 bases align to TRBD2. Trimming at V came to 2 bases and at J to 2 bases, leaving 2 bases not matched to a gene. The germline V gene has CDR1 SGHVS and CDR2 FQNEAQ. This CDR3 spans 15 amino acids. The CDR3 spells CASSLSGTNTGELFF. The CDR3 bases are TGTGCCAGCAGCTTAAGCGGGACTAACACCGGGGAGCTGTTTTTT.

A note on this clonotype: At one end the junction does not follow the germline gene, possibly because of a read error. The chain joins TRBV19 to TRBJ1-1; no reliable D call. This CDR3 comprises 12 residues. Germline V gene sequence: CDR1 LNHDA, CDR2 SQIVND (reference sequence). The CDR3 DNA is TGTGCCAGTAGTCCCGGGAACACTGAAGTTTTCTTT. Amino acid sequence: CASSPGNTEVFF.

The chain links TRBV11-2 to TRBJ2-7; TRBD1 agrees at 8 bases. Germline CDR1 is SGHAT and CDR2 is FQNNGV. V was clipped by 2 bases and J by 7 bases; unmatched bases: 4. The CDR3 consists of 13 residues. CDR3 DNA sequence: TGTGCCAGCAGCTTAACAGGGGGAGGTGAGCAGTACTTC. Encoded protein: CASSLTGGGEQYF.

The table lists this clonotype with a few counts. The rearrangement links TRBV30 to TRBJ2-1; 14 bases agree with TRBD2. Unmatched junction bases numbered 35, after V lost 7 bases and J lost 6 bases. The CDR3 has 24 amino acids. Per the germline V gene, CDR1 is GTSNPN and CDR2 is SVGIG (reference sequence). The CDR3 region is CASDGALVEGDGTSGSYRLNEQFF. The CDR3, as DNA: TGTGCCTCGGACGGAGCGTTGGTTGAGGGGGACGGGACTAGCGGGAGTTATAGGCTCAATGAGCAGTTCTTC.

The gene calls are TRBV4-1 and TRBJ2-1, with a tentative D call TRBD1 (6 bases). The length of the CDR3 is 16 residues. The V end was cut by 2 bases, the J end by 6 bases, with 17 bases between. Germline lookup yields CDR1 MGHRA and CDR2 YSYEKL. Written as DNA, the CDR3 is TGCGCCAGCAGCCAACCAACAGGGTGGGGTGGCAATGAGCAGTTCTTC. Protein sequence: CASSQPTGWGGNEQFF.